This T cell receptor (beta chain) is drawn from a study of T-cell memory formation after mild COVID-19. Whole-study context: There were largely donor-specific TCR clusters. Study observations and caveats: Chiefly within CM and EM were the contracting CD4+ clones; CD8+ ones were within EMRA. Researchers could not confirm that second-wave clones peaking on day 37 targeted SARS-CoV-2. A balance of CD4 and CD8 characterized clones contracting day 15 to 85, whereas later expanders leaned CD4+.

TCRdb re-analysed the 5' RACE reads in MiXCR, keeping a single row per CDR3 protein. The table shows about 100,000 distinct CDR3 sequences, with about an eighth occurring only once. Germline V lookup: CDR1 LGHNA, CDR2 YSLEER. The J segment lost 6 bases and the V segment lost 2 bases, leaving 9 bases of the junction unmatched. CDR3 length equals 16 residues. This clonotype came up a few times. Its antigen is as yet unknown. This TCR was sampled from a man younger than 35 who had mild COVID-19 (a few samples of this study predate the infection). Cell type and time point are not known. What was sequenced was PBMCs or a T cell subset sorted from them (not recorded which). V is TRBV4-3 and J is TRBJ2-2, with 7 bases identical to TRBD2. The CDR3 coding sequence is TGCGCCAGCAGCCAATTGGGGGGGAAAAGGGCCGGGGAGCTGTTTTTT. It translates to CASSQLGGKRAGELFF.